This TCR beta chain was identified during a study of sequential checkpoint blockade in melanoma. Treatment denoted: randomized to nivolumab then ipilimumab (arm A) or the reverse (arm B). From thawed PBMCs, live CD3+CD8+ cells negative for CD19 and CD56 were sorted. Repertoires were generated with immunoSEQ multiplex PCR, while TCRdb's copy carries only in-frame clones and drops some. The sample lists some 9,300 clones, approximately 80% occurring once. V dropped 2 bases and J dropped 4 bases, with 3 bases sitting between them. CDR3 length equals 12 residues. The germline gives CDR1 MDHEN, CDR2 SYDVKM.

The clonotype was recovered from a human donor with melanoma. The starting material was CD8+ T cells sorted from blood (inferred from file names), obtained from a patient given nivolumab and ipilimumab in sequence. V gene TRBV28 combines with J gene TRBJ1-3, with no clear D. The CDR3 loop is CASSLEGNTIYF. DNA of the CDR3: TGTGCCAGCAGTTTAGAGGGAAACACCATATATTTT.